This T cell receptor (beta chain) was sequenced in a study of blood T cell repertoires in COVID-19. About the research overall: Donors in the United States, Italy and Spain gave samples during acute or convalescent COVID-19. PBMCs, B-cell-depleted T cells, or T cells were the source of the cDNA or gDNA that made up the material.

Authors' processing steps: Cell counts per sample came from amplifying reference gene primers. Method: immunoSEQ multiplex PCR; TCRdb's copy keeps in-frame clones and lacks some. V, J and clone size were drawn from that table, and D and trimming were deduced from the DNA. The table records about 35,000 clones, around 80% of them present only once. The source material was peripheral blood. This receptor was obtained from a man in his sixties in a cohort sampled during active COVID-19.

CDR3 nucleotide sequence: TGCAGTGCTAGTTTAGGCGGATTTGAAGCTTTCTTT. Protein product: CSASLGGFEAFF. The gene calls are TRBV20-1 and TRBJ1-1; D is ambiguous. The CDR3 spans 12 residues. V was pared by 3 bases and J by 7 bases, with 12 bases between. CDR1 DFQATT and CDR2 SNEGSKA come from the germline V gene (reference sequence).